These T cell receptor beta chains were read from a single sample in a study of blood T cell repertoires in COVID-19. Clones were sequenced by immunoSEQ multiplex PCR, and TCRdb holds only the in-frame ones, with some missing. The table records just under 350,000 clones, around 91% of them present only once. The sample was peripheral blood. The receptor source for this set is a woman under 30 who had recovered from COVID-19. CDR3s include the opening cysteine and the closing phenylalanine or tryptophan. The order of the fields is CDR3 length, J gene, D gene, V gene, clone size, CDR3 DNA, CDR3 protein. A D gene is named only where the DNA matches it firmly. The size of a clone is reported for some rows only, either as once, few or many, or as a class for expanded clones.

CDR3 length: 16
J gene: TRBJ2-5
D gene: TRBD2
V gene: TRBV6-2/TRBV6-3
clone size: -
CDR3 DNA: TGTGCCAGCAGCCTACGAATAGCGGGAGGGCCAGAGACCCAGTACTTC
CDR3 protein: CASSLRIAGGPETQYF

CDR3 length: 13
J gene: TRBJ2-1
D gene: -
V gene: TRBV6-4
clone size: -
CDR3 DNA: TGTGCCAGCAGTGACCAACTAGAGGATGAGCAGTTCTTC
CDR3 protein: CASSDQLEDEQFF

CDR3 length: 12
J gene: TRBJ1-1
D gene: -
V gene: TRBV7-9
clone size: -
CDR3 DNA: TGTGCCAGCGGCCCACAGGGTACTGAAGCTTTCTTT
CDR3 protein: CASGPQGTEAFF

CDR3 length: 15
J gene: TRBJ1-1
D gene: -
V gene: TRBV10-1
clone size: once
CDR3 DNA: TGCGCCAGCTCCCCCCGGACAGCCTTGAACACTGAAGCTTTCTTT
CDR3 protein: CASSPRTALNTEAFF

CDR3 length: 16
J gene: TRBJ2-5
D gene: TRBD2
V gene: TRBV11-3
clone size: -
CDR3 DNA: TGTGCCAGCAGCTTAGTTTCGGGCGGGAGAACGGAGACCCAGTACTTC
CDR3 protein: CASSLVSGGRTETQYF

CDR3 length: 15
J gene: TRBJ1-3
D gene: -
V gene: TRBV7-6
clone size: -
CDR3 DNA: TGTGCCAGCAGCTTAGGGTCAGGTTCTGGAAACACCATATATTTT
CDR3 protein: CASSLGSGSGNTIYF

CDR3 length: 18
J gene: TRBJ1-4
D gene: TRBD1
V gene: TRBV28
clone size: -
CDR3 DNA: TGTGCCAGCAGCCCAGACAGGGCTCGGGCTAATATGAGTGAAAAACTGTTTTTT
CDR3 protein: CASSPDRARANMSEKLFF

CDR3 length: 12
J gene: TRBJ2-1
D gene: -
V gene: TRBV9
clone size: -
CDR3 DNA: TGTGCCAGCAGCGCCAGCACTAGCGAGCAGTTCTTC
CDR3 protein: CASSASTSEQFF

CDR3 length: 13
J gene: TRBJ2-1
D gene: TRBD2
V gene: TRBV14
clone size: -
CDR3 DNA: TGTGCCAGCAGCTGGACGCGGGAGGGGGAGCAGTTCTTC
CDR3 protein: CASSWTREGEQFF

CDR3 length: 14
J gene: TRBJ1-5
D gene: -
V gene: TRBV19
clone size: -
CDR3 DNA: TGTGCCAGTAGTATTCAACAGGGCAATCAGCCCCAGCATTTT
CDR3 protein: CASSIQQGNQPQHF

CDR3 length: 16
J gene: TRBJ1-2
D gene: TRBD1
V gene: TRBV5-1
clone size: -
CDR3 DNA: TGCGCCAGCAGCTTGGAGATACAGGGGGCGTACTATGGCTACACCTTC
CDR3 protein: CASSLEIQGAYYGYTF

CDR3 length: 13
J gene: TRBJ2-2
D gene: TRBD2
V gene: TRBV10-1
clone size: -
CDR3 DNA: TGCGCCAGCAGCGGGAGGGCCGCCGGGGAGCTGTTTTTT
CDR3 protein: CASSGRAAGELFF

CDR3 length: 15
J gene: TRBJ1-1
D gene: TRBD1
V gene: TRBV6-5
clone size: -
CDR3 DNA: TGTGCCAGCAGCGATCAGGGACAGGGCACCACTGAAGCTTTCTTT
CDR3 protein: CASSDQGQGTTEAFF

CDR3 length: 14
J gene: TRBJ1-3
D gene: -
V gene: TRBV25-1
clone size: -
CDR3 DNA: TGTGCCAGCAGTGAATATGCAGGGGGAAACACCATATATTTT
CDR3 protein: CASSEYAGGNTIYF

CDR3 length: 14
J gene: TRBJ1-4
D gene: -
V gene: TRBV18
clone size: -
CDR3 DNA: TGTGCCAGCTCACCAGACAGCAATACCGAAAAACTGTTTTTT
CDR3 protein: CASSPDSNTEKLFF

CDR3 length: 15
J gene: TRBJ1-5
D gene: -
V gene: TRBV12-1
clone size: -
CDR3 DNA: TGTGCCAGACCATCCAGGGTTGAGGGCAATCAGCCCCAGCATTTT
CDR3 protein: CARPSRVEGNQPQHF

CDR3 length: 11
J gene: TRBJ1-2
D gene: -
V gene: TRBV7-9
clone size: -
CDR3 DNA: TGTGCCAGCAGCTTAGCGGCTGGCTACACCTTC
CDR3 protein: CASSLAAGYTF

CDR3 length: 13
J gene: TRBJ2-1
D gene: -
V gene: TRBV11-3
clone size: -
CDR3 DNA: TGTGCCAGCAGAATACAGGGCGACAATGAGCAGTTCTTC
CDR3 protein: CASRIQGDNEQFF

CDR3 length: 13
J gene: TRBJ1-5
D gene: -
V gene: TRBV6-5
clone size: -
CDR3 DNA: TGTGCCAGCAGGCCTAGAGAAAATCAGCCCCAGCATTTT
CDR3 protein: CASRPRENQPQHF

CDR3 length: 18
J gene: TRBJ2-6
D gene: TRBD1
V gene: TRBV15
clone size: -
CDR3 DNA: TGTGCCACCAGCAGACCGGGACAGGGGGCCGCTGGGGCCAACGTCCTGACTTTC
CDR3 protein: CATSRPGQGAAGANVLTF

CDR3 length: 13
J gene: TRBJ1-2
D gene: -
V gene: TRBV5-4
clone size: few
CDR3 DNA: TGTGCCAGCAGCTCCGGACAGAACTATGGCTACACCTTC
CDR3 protein: CASSSGQNYGYTF

CDR3 length: 15
J gene: TRBJ1-6
D gene: -
V gene: TRBV19
clone size: -
CDR3 DNA: TGTGCCAGTAGTGCGACAGCGAGGTATAATTCACCCCTCCACTTT
CDR3 protein: CASSATARYNSPLHF

CDR3 length: 17
J gene: TRBJ2-5
D gene: TRBD2
V gene: TRBV7-9
clone size: -
CDR3 DNA: TGTGCCAGCAGCTTAGCGCTACTAGCGGGAGAAGCAGAGACCCAGTACTTC
CDR3 protein: CASSLALLAGEAETQYF

CDR3 length: 20
J gene: TRBJ2-6
D gene: TRBD1
V gene: TRBV7-8
clone size: -
CDR3 DNA: TGTGCCAGCAGCTTAAGGCACACCGGGACAGGGGACTCTGGGGCCAACGTCCTGACTTTC
CDR3 protein: CASSLRHTGTGDSGANVLTF

CDR3 length: 12
J gene: TRBJ1-5
D gene: -
V gene: TRBV5-6
clone size: -
CDR3 DNA: TGTGCCAGCAGCTCCGGGAAGGAGCCCCAGCATTTT
CDR3 protein: CASSSGKEPQHF

CDR3 length: 15
J gene: TRBJ1-2
D gene: -
V gene: TRBV11-3
clone size: -
CDR3 DNA: TGTGCCAGCAGCCCAGACCCTTCAGGGTTTCGTGGCTACACCTTC
CDR3 protein: CASSPDPSGFRGYTF

CDR3 length: 14
J gene: TRBJ2-2
D gene: -
V gene: TRBV27
clone size: -
CDR3 DNA: TGTGCCAGCAGCATACTCGGGGAATCCGGGGAGCTGTTTTTT
CDR3 protein: CASSILGESGELFF

CDR3 length: 15
J gene: TRBJ2-1
D gene: TRBD1
V gene: TRBV11-3
clone size: -
CDR3 DNA: TGTGCCAGCAGCTTCAGGGGGAGCTCCTACAATGAGCAGTTCTTC
CDR3 protein: CASSFRGSSYNEQFF

CDR3 length: 16
J gene: TRBJ2-1
D gene: TRBD1
V gene: TRBV7-2
clone size: -
CDR3 DNA: TGTGCCAGCAGCCTGATATGGACAGGGGGGGTAACTGAGCAGTTCTTC
CDR3 protein: CASSLIWTGGVTEQFF

CDR3 length: 12
J gene: TRBJ1-1
D gene: TRBD1
V gene: TRBV29-1
clone size: -
CDR3 DNA: TGCAGCGTCCCGGACAGGGGCCGTGAAGCTTTCTTT
CDR3 protein: CSVPDRGREAFF

CDR3 length: 15
J gene: TRBJ1-5
D gene: -
V gene: TRBV19
clone size: -
CDR3 DNA: TGTGCCAGTAGTACCCAGGGAGGTGGCAATCAGCCCCAGCATTTT
CDR3 protein: CASSTQGGGNQPQHF

CDR3 length: 13
J gene: TRBJ1-1
D gene: -
V gene: TRBV2
clone size: -
CDR3 DNA: TGTGCCGGGAGTAACTTCATGAACACTGAAGCTTTCTTT
CDR3 protein: CAGSNFMNTEAFF

CDR3 length: 17
J gene: TRBJ1-2
D gene: -
V gene: TRBV15
clone size: -
CDR3 DNA: TGTGCCACCAGCAGAGATGCCCAGATGCTTTCAAACTATGGCTACACCTTC
CDR3 protein: CATSRDAQMLSNYGYTF

CDR3 length: 20
J gene: TRBJ1-1
D gene: TRBD1
V gene: TRBV2
clone size: -
CDR3 DNA: TGTGCCAGCAGTCCCGCTTCCTTGATGGACAGGGCCGTCATGAACACTGAAGCTTTCTTT
CDR3 protein: CASSPASLMDRAVMNTEAFF

CDR3 length: 15
J gene: TRBJ1-2
D gene: TRBD1
V gene: TRBV9
clone size: once
CDR3 DNA: TGTGCCAGCAGCGTAGGACCAGGGGGCTCAGATGGCTACACCTTC
CDR3 protein: CASSVGPGGSDGYTF

CDR3 length: 14
J gene: TRBJ2-5
D gene: -
V gene: TRBV14
clone size: few
CDR3 DNA: TGTGCCAGCAGCCAAGATTTAGGGGCAGAGACCCAGTACTTC
CDR3 protein: CASSQDLGAETQYF

CDR3 length: 15
J gene: TRBJ2-1
D gene: TRBD2
V gene: TRBV3-1/TRBV3-2
clone size: -
CDR3 DNA: TGTGCCAGCAGCCAAGACGGGACTAGCGGGAGGAAGCAGTTCTTC
CDR3 protein: CASSQDGTSGRKQFF

CDR3 length: 13
J gene: TRBJ1-1
D gene: -
V gene: TRBV6-5
clone size: -
CDR3 DNA: TGTGCCAGCTTGCACAGGGCTGACACTGAAGCTTTCTTT
CDR3 protein: CASLHRADTEAFF

CDR3 length: 14
J gene: TRBJ1-1
D gene: -
V gene: TRBV4-1
clone size: -
CDR3 DNA: TGCGCCAGCAGCCATGGGGACACTGACACTGAAGCTTTCTTT
CDR3 protein: CASSHGDTDTEAFF

CDR3 length: 17
J gene: TRBJ2-6
D gene: -
V gene: TRBV5-1
clone size: few
CDR3 DNA: TGCGCCAGCAGCTATGCGGCCGGAATCTCTGGGGCCAACGTCCTGACTTTC
CDR3 protein: CASSYAAGISGANVLTF

CDR3 length: 13
J gene: TRBJ2-5
D gene: -
V gene: TRBV5-5
clone size: -
CDR3 DNA: TGTGCCAGCAGCGCTAGCGTTAGGGAGACCCAGTACTTC
CDR3 protein: CASSASVRETQYF

CDR3 length: 15
J gene: TRBJ2-3
D gene: -
V gene: TRBV14
clone size: -
CDR3 DNA: TGTGCCAGCAGCCAAGAAGGGGGAGCGCACGATACGCAGTATTTT
CDR3 protein: CASSQEGGAHDTQYF

CDR3 length: 12
J gene: TRBJ2-1
D gene: -
V gene: TRBV30
clone size: -
CDR3 DNA: TGTGCCTGGAGTCGACTTTACAATGAGCAGTTCTTC
CDR3 protein: CAWSRLYNEQFF

CDR3 length: 15
J gene: TRBJ1-2
D gene: TRBD1
V gene: TRBV18
clone size: many
CDR3 DNA: TGTGCCAGCTCATCACTAGGGACAGGTGACTATGGCTACACCTTC
CDR3 protein: CASSSLGTGDYGYTF

CDR3 length: 14
J gene: TRBJ2-5
D gene: TRBD2
V gene: TRBV18
clone size: -
CDR3 DNA: TGTGCCAGCTCCTACCTAGCGGGAGAGGAGACCCAGTACTTC
CDR3 protein: CASSYLAGEETQYF

CDR3 length: 14
J gene: TRBJ1-2
D gene: TRBD1
V gene: TRBV7-9
clone size: -
CDR3 DNA: TGTGCCAGCAGTCAAAGCGGCAGGGGGTATGGCTACACCTTC
CDR3 protein: CASSQSGRGYGYTF

CDR3 length: 14
J gene: TRBJ2-1
D gene: -
V gene: TRBV7-2
clone size: -
CDR3 DNA: TGTGCCAGCTCCTCGAGGCACCCAAACAATGAGCAGTTCTTC
CDR3 protein: CASSSRHPNNEQFF

CDR3 length: 16
J gene: TRBJ1-5
D gene: -
V gene: TRBV6-2/TRBV6-3
clone size: -
CDR3 DNA: TGTGCCAGCAGTCGACCTACAGGGATTAGCAATCAGCCCCAGCATTTT
CDR3 protein: CASSRPTGISNQPQHF

CDR3 length: 15
J gene: TRBJ1-2
D gene: -
V gene: TRBV11-2
clone size: -
CDR3 DNA: TGTGCCAGCAGCTTAACAGAACTTTATAACTATGGCTACACCTTC
CDR3 protein: CASSLTELYNYGYTF

CDR3 length: 20
J gene: TRBJ2-2
D gene: TRBD1
V gene: TRBV7-7
clone size: -
CDR3 DNA: TGTGCCAGCAGCCCCCTAGTGGGCCTTACAGGGGGATGGGACACCGGGGAGCTGTTTTTT
CDR3 protein: CASSPLVGLTGGWDTGELFF

CDR3 length: 16
J gene: TRBJ2-5
D gene: TRBD1
V gene: TRBV7-2
clone size: -
CDR3 DNA: TGTGCCAGCAGTCCTAGCCTGGACAGGGTTGGAGAGACCCAGTACTTC
CDR3 protein: CASSPSLDRVGETQYF